Below, 3 T cell receptor beta chains from the same sample are listed, as sequenced in a study of response to subunit inactivated influenza vaccine. TCRdb passed the RT-PCR reads through MiXCR, listing each CDR3 protein once. The table lists roughly 670,000 distinct CDR3 sequences, 11% to 15% of them singletons. The starting material was PBMCs from blood, obtained 14 to 15 days before vaccination. These receptors all come from a middle-aged man who received an inactivated influenza vaccine.

This clonotype has just a few counts. The gene calls are TRBV28 and TRBJ2-7; no firm D call. Germline V lookup: CDR1 MDHEN, CDR2 SYDVKM. This CDR3 has 13 amino acids. V gave up 6 bases and J gave up 3 bases, with 12 bases separating them. As DNA, the CDR3 is TGTGCCAGCAGGAGGCAGTTTAGCTACGAGCAGTACTTC. Amino acid sequence: CASRRQFSYEQYF.

This chain connects TRBV28 to TRBJ1-1; a weak D match, TRBD1 (6 bases). Between the trimmed V and J ends, which lost 7 bases and 4 bases, there was a span of 16 bases. The germline V gene encodes CDR1 MDHEN and CDR2 SYDVKM. CDR3 length: 14 residues. The CDR3 nucleotides read TGTGCCAGCACCCTGATGGGCAGGGGCACTGAAGCTTTCTTT. Translation: CASTLMGRGTEAFF.

The chain combines TRBV19 with TRBJ2-5; D gene unclear. The V gene's germline CDR1 is LNHDA and CDR2 SQIVND (reference sequence). The CDR3 totals 17 residues. Trimming cost V 3 bases and J 1 base, with 18 bases left between them. In DNA, the CDR3 is TGTGCCAGTAGTATGAGGAAAATAGGGAACCTCCAAGAGACCCAGTACTTC. Translating gives CASSMRKIGNLQETQYF.